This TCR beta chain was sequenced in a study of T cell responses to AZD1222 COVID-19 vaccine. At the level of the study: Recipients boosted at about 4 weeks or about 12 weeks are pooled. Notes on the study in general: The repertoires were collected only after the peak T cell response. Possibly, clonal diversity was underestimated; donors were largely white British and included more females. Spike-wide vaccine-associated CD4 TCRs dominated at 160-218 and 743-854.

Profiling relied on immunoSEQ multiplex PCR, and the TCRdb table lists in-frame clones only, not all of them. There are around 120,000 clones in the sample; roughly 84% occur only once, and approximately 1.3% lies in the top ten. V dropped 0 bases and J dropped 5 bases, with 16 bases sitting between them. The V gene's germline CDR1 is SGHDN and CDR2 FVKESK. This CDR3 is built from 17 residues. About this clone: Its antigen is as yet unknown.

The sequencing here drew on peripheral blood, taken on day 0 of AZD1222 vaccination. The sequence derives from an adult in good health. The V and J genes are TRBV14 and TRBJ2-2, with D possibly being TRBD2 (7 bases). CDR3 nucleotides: TGTGCCAGCAGCCAAGACCGGGGGGCTGGGATTACCGGGGAGCTGTTTTTT. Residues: CASSQDRGAGITGELFF.